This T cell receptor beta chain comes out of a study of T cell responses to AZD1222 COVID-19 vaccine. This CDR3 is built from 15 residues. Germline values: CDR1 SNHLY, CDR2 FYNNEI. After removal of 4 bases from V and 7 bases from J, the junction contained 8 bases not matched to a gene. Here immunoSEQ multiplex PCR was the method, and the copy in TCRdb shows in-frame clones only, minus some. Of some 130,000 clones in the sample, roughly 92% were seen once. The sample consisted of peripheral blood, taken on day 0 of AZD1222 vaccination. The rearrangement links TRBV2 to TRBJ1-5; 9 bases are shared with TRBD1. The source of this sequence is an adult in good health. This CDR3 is CASSAMGQGVQPQHF. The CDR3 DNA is TGTGCCAGCAGTGCTATGGGACAGGGTGTACAGCCCCAGCATTTT.